These T cell receptor beta chains were read from a single sample in a study of shared clonotypes between healthy human individuals. The data were produced by immunoSEQ multiplex PCR, yet TCRdb's version contains in-frame clones alone and is incomplete. The table records roughly 1,500,000 clones, 95% to 99% of them present only once. Sequenced material: naive CD4+ T cells sorted from blood. All receptors come from a man aged 25-40 years in good health. Each CDR3 is given with its conserved first and last residue. A D gene is named only where the DNA matches it firmly. Size tells how often a clone was seen (once, few, many) or the class of an expanded clone, and some rows leave it out.

d_gene: .; len: 16; abundance: .; j_gene: TRBJ2-5; v_gene: TRBV7-9; CDR3nt: TGTGCCAGCAGCTTAAGGGGGGGAGACCAGGGAGAGACCCAGTACTTC; CDR3aa: CASSLRGGDQGETQYF
d_gene: .; len: 13; abundance: .; j_gene: TRBJ2-1; v_gene: TRBV19; CDR3nt: TGTGCCAGTACTCGCGTCGGAGTCAATGAGCAGTTCTTC; CDR3aa: CASTRVGVNEQFF
d_gene: .; len: 14; abundance: once; j_gene: TRBJ1-4; v_gene: TRBV9; CDR3nt: TGTGCCAGCACGAGGGGTGCAACTAATGAAAAACTGTTTTTT; CDR3aa: CASTRGATNEKLFF
d_gene: .; len: 15; abundance: .; j_gene: TRBJ2-2; v_gene: TRBV6-4; CDR3nt: TGTGCCAGCAGCGCTATACAGGGATTCACCGGGGAGCTGTTTTTT; CDR3aa: CASSAIQGFTGELFF
d_gene: TRBD2; len: 15; abundance: once; j_gene: TRBJ2-1; v_gene: TRBV2; CDR3nt: TGTGCCAGCAGTTCCGGGACTAGCGTCTACAATGAGCAGTTCTTC; CDR3aa: CASSSGTSVYNEQFF
d_gene: .; len: 10; abundance: .; j_gene: TRBJ2-1; v_gene: TRBV29-1; CDR3nt: TGCAGCGGCGGTCACAATGAGCAGTTCTTC; CDR3aa: CSGGHNEQFF
d_gene: .; len: 12; abundance: .; j_gene: TRBJ2-5; v_gene: TRBV12-5; CDR3nt: TGTGCTAGTGGTACCCTGGGGGAGACCCAGTACTTC; CDR3aa: CASGTLGETQYF
d_gene: .; len: 14; abundance: .; j_gene: TRBJ2-7; v_gene: TRBV6-5; CDR3nt: TGTGCCAGCAGTTACTCCAGCTGGAGGTACGAGCAGTACTTC; CDR3aa: CASSYSSWRYEQYF
d_gene: .; len: 16; abundance: .; j_gene: TRBJ2-7; v_gene: TRBV4-1; CDR3nt: TGCGCCAGCAGCCAATACGGGCCTCCCGACCAATACGAGCAGTACTTC; CDR3aa: CASSQYGPPDQYEQYF
d_gene: .; len: 16; abundance: .; j_gene: TRBJ1-3; v_gene: TRBV6-5; CDR3nt: TGTGCCAGCAGTTACACAGTAGGCCGCTCTGGAAACACCATATATTTT; CDR3aa: CASSYTVGRSGNTIYF
d_gene: TRBD1; len: 15; abundance: .; j_gene: TRBJ2-3; v_gene: TRBV7-8; CDR3nt: TGTGCCAGCAGCATAACGACAGGGATCACAGATACGCAGTATTTT; CDR3aa: CASSITTGITDTQYF
d_gene: TRBD2; len: 17; abundance: .; j_gene: TRBJ2-3; v_gene: TRBV5-1; CDR3nt: TGCGCCAGCAGCTTGGGGACTAGCGGGATTACCACAGATACGCAGTATTTT; CDR3aa: CASSLGTSGITTDTQYF
d_gene: .; len: 15; abundance: .; j_gene: TRBJ2-1; v_gene: TRBV5-4; CDR3nt: TGTGCCAGCAGCGATAAAGCTGGCTCCTACAATGAGCAGTTCTTC; CDR3aa: CASSDKAGSYNEQFF
d_gene: TRBD2; len: 16; abundance: .; j_gene: TRBJ2-1; v_gene: TRBV5-4; CDR3nt: TGTGCCAGCAGCACCCTTAGCGGGAGCGGGGTCTATGAGCAGTTCTTC; CDR3aa: CASSTLSGSGVYEQFF
d_gene: .; len: 14; abundance: .; j_gene: TRBJ2-1; v_gene: TRBV9; CDR3nt: TGTGCCAGCAGCGTAGCGGGTGCCTACAATGAGCAGTTCTTC; CDR3aa: CASSVAGAYNEQFF
d_gene: TRBD1; len: 15; abundance: .; j_gene: TRBJ1-1; v_gene: TRBV18; CDR3nt: TGTGCCAGCTCTCTAAACAGGGGGCTTGACACTGAAGCTTTCTTT; CDR3aa: CASSLNRGLDTEAFF
d_gene: .; len: 15; abundance: .; j_gene: TRBJ1-5; v_gene: TRBV11-3; CDR3nt: TGTGCCAGCAGCCCGTCAGGTTATAGCAATCAGCCCCAGCATTTT; CDR3aa: CASSPSGYSNQPQHF